The next 22 T cell receptor beta chains were all read from a single sample in a study of human T cells and chemical hapten exposure. This sample's time point: patch test 2, 6 weeks after DPC sensitization. Treatment denoted: therapeutic diphenylcyclopropenone sensitization with weekly scalp DPC. From the RACE reads, TCRdb called clonotypes with MiXCR, one entry per CDR3 protein. This table holds some 150,000 distinct CDR3 sequences, 12% found once. Sequencing was performed on whole blood, taken in connection with sensitization to the hapten diphenylcyclopropenone (DPC). These receptors were collected from a woman aged 45-60 years with alopecia areata. Some clones in this sample may be carry-over from other donors' samples.

This clonotype was picked up a small number of times. The chain uses TRBV10-1 and TRBJ2-4; 12 nucleotides line up with TRBD1. The germline V gene has CDR1 WNHNN and CDR2 SYGVQD (reference sequence). This CDR3 is 17 amino acids long. The V gene end was trimmed by 2 bases and the J gene end by 2 bases; junction bases not matched to a gene: 4. CDR3 sequence: CASSETGTGGSKNIQYF. Written as DNA, the CDR3 is TGCGCCAGCAGTGAGACCGGGACAGGGGGCTCCAAAAACATTCAGTACTTC.

The table lists this clonotype with a few counts. This chain connects TRBV7-9 to TRBJ1-5; no firm D call. Trimming took 3 bases from V and 0 from J, leaving 6 bases between them. This CDR3 contains 14 residues. CDR1 is SEHNR, CDR2 FQNEAQ, per germline (reference sequence). The DNA of the CDR3 is TGTGCCAGCAGCTTTCTTTATAGCAATCAGCCCCAGCATTTT. This codes for CASSFLYSNQPQHF. Full variable domain (remainder filled in from reference TRBV7-9 and TRBJ1-5): DTGVSQNPRHKITKRGQNVTFRCDPISEHNRLYWYRQTLGQGPEFLTYFQNEAQLEKSRLLSDRFSAERPKGSFSTLEIQRTEQGDSAMYLCASSFLYSNQPQHFGDGTRLSIL.

This clonotype turned up a few times. This chain joins TRBV12-3 or TRBV12-4 and TRBJ2-7; 10 bases fit TRBD2. Unmatched junction bases numbered 9, after V lost 6 bases and J lost 4 bases. This CDR3 spans 15 amino acids. The CDR3, as DNA: TGTGCCAGCAGCCCTGACTCTAGCGGGAGATACGAGCAGTACTTC. It codes for CASSPDSSGRYEQYF.

The chain recombines TRBV7-9 with TRBJ2-1; TRBD2 agrees at 10 bases. After removal of 5 bases from V and 3 bases from J, the junction contained 4 bases not matched to a gene. The V gene's germline CDR1 is SEHNR and CDR2 FQNEAQ (reference sequence). The CDR3 is 15 residues long. The DNA for the CDR3 is TGTGCCAGCAGCGGAGCGGGAGGGTTCTACAATGAGCAGTTCTTC. Translating gives CASSGAGGFYNEQFF.

J is TRBJ2-7 and V is TRBV27; 10 bases match TRBD2. Germline V CDR1 and CDR2: MNHEY, SMNVEV (reference sequence). V shed 6 bases and J 5 bases; nucleotides not matched to a gene: 7. The CDR3 totals 14 residues. The CDR3 loop reads CASRVGLASHEQYF. CDR3 DNA: TGTGCCAGCAGGGTGGGACTAGCGAGTCACGAGCAGTACTTC.

The rearrangement joins TRBV29-1 to TRBJ2-7, with D possibly matching TRBD1 (6 bases). Germline V gene data show CDR1 as SQVTM and CDR2 as ANQGSEA. This CDR3 is 13 amino acids long. The ends were cut back, 4 bases at V and 6 bases at J, with 16 bases in the middle. The CDR3 loop reads CSVAAGVSAEQYF. The CDR3 DNA is TGCAGCGTTGCGGCAGGGGTATCTGCCGAGCAGTACTTC.

This clonotype has only a few counts. The CDR3 spells CASSPWERAPYEQYF. CDR3 coding DNA: TGTGCCAGCTCACCGTGGGAGCGGGCCCCCTACGAGCAGTACTTC. The chain joins TRBV18 to TRBJ2-7; a possible D gene is TRBD2 (6 bases). Trimming cost V 3 bases and J 2 bases, with 14 bases left between them. Germline CDR1 KGHSH, CDR2 LQKENI. The CDR3 runs to 15 residues.

In this sample, this clonotype turned up a few times. CDR3: CSASPRDRINSPLHF. The CDR3 coding sequence is TGCAGTGCTAGTCCCCGGGACCGGATTAATTCACCCCTCCACTTT. This chain uses TRBV20-1 with TRBJ1-6; D is possibly TRBD1 (5 bases). Trimming cost V 3 bases and J 6 bases, with 15 bases left between them. This CDR3 spans 15 amino acids. Per germline, CDR1 DFQATT and CDR2 SNEGSKA (reference sequence).

Ten or more counts support this clonotype. J is TRBJ2-2 and V is TRBV27; D uncertain. This CDR3 is built from 15 residues. Between the trimmed V and J ends, which lost 3 bases and 5 bases, there was a span of 13 bases. Per the germline V gene, CDR1 is MNHEY and CDR2 is SMNVEV (reference sequence). CDR3 region: CASSFRTVGTGELFF. CDR3 in DNA: TGTGCCAGCAGTTTTAGGACGGTGGGGACCGGGGAGCTGTTTTTT.

In nucleotides, the CDR3 is TGCAGTGCTAGCCCCCTAGCGGGAGGGTCGAACACCGGGGAGCTGTTTTTT. Its protein product is CSASPLAGGSNTGELFF. The chain uses TRBV20-1 and TRBJ2-2, with 12 positions matching TRBD2. Germline values: CDR1 DFQATT, CDR2 SNEGSKA (reference sequence). CDR3 length: 17 residues. Trimming removed 3 bases from V and 0 bases from J; junction bases left unmatched: 5.

This clonotype was recorded a few times. The chain combines TRBV28 with TRBJ2-7; no firm D call. The length of the CDR3 is 13 residues. Germline lookup yields CDR1 MDHEN and CDR2 SYDVKM. V was pared by 4 bases and J by 7 bases, with 14 bases between. DNA for the CDR3: TGTGCCAGCAGTTCCGGGCCACTCTGGGAGCAGTACTTC. Encoded protein: CASSSGPLWEQYF.

This clonotype was seen ten or more times. The rearrangement links TRBV28 to TRBJ1-6, with 8 bases identical to TRBD1. The CDR3 consists of 14 residues. The ends lost 9 bases at V and 8 bases at J; junction bases unmatched: 9. CDR1 is MDHEN, CDR2 SYDVKM, per germline. The CDR3 here is CASTGQGVDSPLHF. As DNA, the CDR3 is TGTGCCAGTACCGGACAGGGAGTAGATTCACCCCTCCACTTT.

At least ten counts were recorded for this clonotype. The chain has TRBV7-9 and TRBJ2-6; no definite D call. Germline V gene sequence: CDR1 SEHNR, CDR2 FQNEAQ (reference sequence). Trimming took 5 bases from V and 5 from J, leaving 7 bases between them. The CDR3 is 13 amino acids. Here the CDR3 reads CASSPGRANVLTF. The CDR3 DNA sequence: TGTGCCAGCAGCCCAGGCCGGGCCAACGTCCTGACTTTC.

J is TRBJ2-1 and V is TRBV7-2; 7 bases map to TRBD2. The V gene end was trimmed by 5 bases and the J gene end by 1 base; junction bases not matched to a gene: 5. The germline CDR1 and CDR2 sequences are SGHTA and FQGNSA. This CDR3 spans 15 amino acids. This CDR3 reads CASSLDGGSYNEQFF. CDR3 nucleotides: TGTGCCAGCAGCCTGGACGGGGGGTCCTACAATGAGCAGTTCTTC.

This sequence joins TRBV28 and TRBJ2-7; no firm D call. Germline assignment: CDR1 MDHEN and CDR2 SYDVKM. The CDR3 extends over 13 amino acids. The germline V and J ends were trimmed by 7 bases and 3 bases, with 13 bases remaining between them. CDR3 nucleotides: TGTGCCAGCACGGCCCCGGGTGTCTACGAGCAGTACTTC. Its translation is CASTAPGVYEQYF.

This clonotype was seen ten or more times. The V call is TRBV28, the J call TRBJ1-5, with no clear D. The length of the CDR3 is 12 residues. V shed 8 bases and J shed 0 bases, with 5 bases lying between them. The germline V gene encodes CDR1 MDHEN and CDR2 SYDVKM. In DNA, the CDR3 is TGTGCCAGCGAAGATAGCAATCAGCCCCAGCATTTT. This sequence encodes CASEDSNQPQHF.

V gene TRBV19 combines with J gene TRBJ2-1; 9 bases align to TRBD1. The CDR3 has 17 residues. Germline V CDR1 and CDR2: LNHDA, SQIVND (reference sequence). Trimming took 2 bases from V and 0 from J; bases not matched to a gene: 5. The CDR3, as DNA: TGTGCCAGTAGTATAACAGGGGGCCTCTCCTCCTACAATGAGCAGTTCTTC. It specifies CASSITGGLSSYNEQFF.

This clonotype was recorded many times. The gene calls are TRBV7-2 and TRBJ2-2, with D possibly TRBD2 on 6 matching bases. The CDR3 loop spans 14 amino acids. Germline-derived CDR1 and CDR2 are SGHTA and FQGNSA. V dropped 1 base and J dropped 5 bases, with 8 bases sitting between them. CDR3 nucleotide sequence: TGTGCCAGCAGCTTAGGGCTAGCGACCGGGGAGCTGTTTTTT. This translates into CASSLGLATGELFF. Full variable domain (rest looked up from reference TRBV7-2 and TRBJ2-2): GAGVSQSPSNKVTEKGKDVELRCDPISGHTALYWYRQSLGQGLEFLIYFQGNSAPDKSGLPSDRFSAERTGGSVSTLTIQRTQQEDSAVYLCASSLGLATGELFFGEGSRLTVL.

This clonotype was detected once. V usage is TRBV11-2 and J usage is TRBJ2-5; maybe TRBD2 (6 bases). Germline V gene lookup returns CDR1 SGHAT and CDR2 FQNNGV. The CDR3 length is 14 residues. Trimming took off 5 bases at V and 2 bases at J, with 12 bases between the two ends. CDR3 DNA sequence: TGTGCCAGCAGCCGCGGGGTCGTTCAAGAGACCCAGTACTTC. This encodes CASSRGVVQETQYF.

This clonotype was recorded many times. Here the CDR3 reads CASSSAGTVNTEAFF. CDR3 sequence (DNA): TGTGCCAGCAGCTCGGCCGGGACCGTGAACACTGAAGCTTTCTTT. The rearrangement uses TRBV5-4 and TRBJ1-1; maybe TRBD1 (5 bases). V lost 3 bases and J 0 bases, leaving 12 bases between the germline ends. This CDR3 comprises 15 residues. Germline-derived CDR1 and CDR2 are SGHNT and YYREEE (reference sequence).

This clonotype has just a few counts. The chain carries TRBV5-1 and TRBJ2-5; TRBD1 agrees at 9 bases. V trimming: 4 bases; J trimming: 4 bases; junction bases outside the gene matches: 8. This CDR3 spans 15 amino acids. Per the germline V gene, CDR1 is SGHRS and CDR2 is YFSETQ. CDR3 in DNA: TGCGCCAGCAGCGTGGAAGGGACAGGGCCAGAGACCCAGTACTTC. Residues: CASSVEGTGPETQYF.

The V and J genes are TRBV28 and TRBJ2-5; TRBD2 aligns across 9 bases. Germline V gene data show CDR1 as MDHEN and CDR2 as SYDVKM. The ends lost 6 bases at V and 7 bases at J; junction bases unmatched: 6. The CDR3 extends over 13 amino acids. In DNA form, the CDR3 reads TGTGCCAGCAGGGCTAGCGGGGTTGGGACCCAGTACTTC. Its protein is CASRASGVGTQYF.